Each of the 25 T cell receptor beta chains below was sequenced from the same sample in a study of patients and donors after allogeneic stem cell transplantation. TCRdb reprocessed the RT-PCR reads with MiXCR, giving one entry per CDR3 protein. The repertoire holds about 960,000 distinct CDR3 sequences, with around 17% as singletons. Sequences were obtained from blood, either unsorted or a sorted T cell fraction (not recorded which). The receptors originated from a human donor who was either an allogeneic HSCT recipient or a stem cell or donor lymphocyte infusion donor (not recorded which). It is not recorded whose cells these are; they may come from a transplant donor.

The CDR3 DNA reads as TGTGCCAGCAGTTCCCCGCCGTACGGGGAGCTGTTTTTT. Residues: CASSSPPYGELFF. This chain connects TRBV6-2 or TRBV6-3 to TRBJ2-2; no definite D call. The germline V gene encodes CDR1 MNHEY and CDR2 SVGEGT. The CDR3 runs to 13 residues. Trimming removed 4 bases at V and 7 bases at J, with 10 bases between.

Only a few counts were recorded for this clonotype. The genes are TRBV10-3 and TRBJ1-1; D gene ambiguous. V was trimmed by 3 bases and J by 3 bases, leaving 8 bases between them. The CDR3 loop spans 13 amino acids. CDR1 is ENHRY and CDR2 is SYGVKD in the germline V gene. CDR3 sequence: CAISEGAYTEAFF. The CDR3 DNA reads as TGTGCCATCAGTGAAGGAGCTTACACTGAAGCTTTCTTT.

J is TRBJ2-1 and V is TRBV20-1; D gene ambiguous. Germline lookup yields CDR1 DFQATT and CDR2 SNEGSKA (reference sequence). The CDR3 is made up of 12 amino acids. Trimming removed 5 bases from V and 6 bases from J, with 11 bases in between. The CDR3 here is CSAALWGNEQFF. CDR3 nucleotides: TGCAGTGCTGCCCTTTGGGGCAATGAGCAGTTCTTC.

The rearrangement uses TRBV2 and TRBJ1-1; D not resolved. Germline CDR1 is SNHLY and CDR2 is FYNNEI. V lost 6 bases and J 0 bases, leaving 11 bases between the germline ends. The CDR3 sequence is 14 residues long. Here the CDR3 DNA reads TGTGCCAGCAGGGGCAGCTTCATGAACACTGAAGCTTTCTTT. It translates to CASRGSFMNTEAFF.

This clonotype was picked up a small number of times. This rearrangement joins TRBV5-4 to TRBJ2-3, with D hard to call. This CDR3 comprises 15 residues. Germline values: CDR1 SGHNT, CDR2 YYREEE (reference sequence). The ends were cut back, 5 bases at V and 5 bases at J, with 18 bases in the middle. The CDR3 region has the DNA TGTGCCAGCAGGTTCAGATCGAGCGAGGTAGATACGCAGTATTTT. Its protein product is CASRFRSSEVDTQYF.

This clonotype was seen a few times. The gene calls are TRBV12-3 or TRBV12-4 and TRBJ2-7, with D possibly being TRBD1 (5 bases). The V gene lost 4 bases and the J gene lost 3 bases, with 16 bases spanning the gap. CDR3 size: 15 residues. CDR3 DNA: TGTGCCAGCAGTTCACCCCGCGACAGAAGCTACGAGCAGTACTTC. Amino acid sequence: CASSSPRDRSYEQYF.

J is TRBJ2-1 and V is TRBV20-1; 8 nucleotides line up with TRBD1. V shed 5 bases, J shed 5 bases, and the junction held 5 bases outside the gene matches. CDR3 length: 13 residues. Germline CDR1 DFQATT, CDR2 SNEGSKA (reference sequence). CDR3 region: CSARGQADNEQFF. The CDR3, as DNA: TGCAGTGCTCGGGGACAGGCTGACAATGAGCAGTTCTTC.

The chain joins TRBV20-1 to TRBJ1-1, with D possibly TRBD1 on 5 matching bases. The CDR3 is 12 amino acids. Germline-derived CDR1 and CDR2 are DFQATT and SNEGSKA (reference sequence). V gave up 3 bases and J gave up 3 bases, with 8 bases separating them. DNA for the CDR3: TGCAGTGCTAGGGGGCCCGACACTGAAGCTTTCTTT. This sequence encodes CSARGPDTEAFF.

The chain has TRBV28 and TRBJ1-4, with D perhaps matching TRBD1 (5 bases). With 5 bases removed from V and 9 bases from J, the gap between germline ends came to 13 bases. Germline lookup yields CDR1 MDHEN and CDR2 SYDVKM. The CDR3 consists of 13 residues. In nucleotides, the CDR3 is TGTGCCAGCAGTCCACCGACAGTTCAAAAACTGTTTTTT. Translating it yields CASSPPTVQKLFF.

Only a few counts were recorded for this clonotype. The V and J genes are TRBV4-3 and TRBJ2-2, with 7 bases matching TRBD1. Trimming removed 0 bases from V and 2 bases from J; junction bases left unmatched: 6. In germline, CDR1 is LGHNA, CDR2 YSLEER. The CDR3 is made up of 17 amino acids. CDR3 bases: TGCGCCAGCAGCCAAGATTCGGGACAGATAAACACCGGGGAGCTGTTTTTT. It encodes CASSQDSGQINTGELFF.

This clonotype was found a few times. The genes are TRBV3-1 and TRBJ2-1, with TRBD2 matching over 7 bases. The CDR3 covers 16 residues. The V segment lost 1 base and the J segment 4 bases; nucleotides outside the gene matches: 7. Per germline, CDR1 LGHDT and CDR2 YNNKEL (reference sequence). Here the CDR3 reads CASSQGGSSGYNEQFF. The CDR3 region has the DNA TGTGCCAGCAGCCAAGGGGGGTCTAGCGGATACAATGAGCAGTTCTTC.

The chain recombines TRBV20-1 with TRBJ2-6; D is unclear. With 2 bases removed from V and 0 bases from J, the gap between germline ends came to 8 bases. From germline, CDR1 is DFQATT and CDR2 SNEGSKA (reference sequence). The CDR3 sequence is 15 residues long. The CDR3 region is CSARSLLSGANVLTF. CDR3 DNA sequence: TGCAGTGCTAGATCACTGCTCTCTGGGGCCAACGTCCTGACTTTC.

The chain couples TRBV29-1 to TRBJ1-1; no definite D call. The V gene lost 4 bases and the J gene lost 10 bases, with 10 bases spanning the gap. CDR3 length: 10 amino acids. Germline V gives CDR1 SQVTM, CDR2 ANQGSEA. This CDR3 reads CSVAAGRAFF. Written as DNA, the CDR3 is TGCAGCGTTGCGGCGGGAAGAGCTTTCTTT.

The table lists this clonotype with a few counts. The J gene is TRBJ1-1, the V gene TRBV7-3; D is undetermined. The V and J ends lost 4 bases and 1 base respectively, with 10 bases between them. This CDR3 is built from 14 residues. CDR1 is SGHTA, CDR2 FQGTGA, per germline. This CDR3 is CASSSPRQNTEAFF. CDR3 DNA: TGTGCCAGCAGCTCCCCGAGGCAGAACACTGAAGCTTTCTTT.

This sequence joins TRBV6-5 and TRBJ1-5; 10 positions agree with TRBD1. V shed 2 bases and J 6 bases; nucleotides not matched to a gene: 4. Per the germline V gene, CDR1 is MNHEY and CDR2 is SVGAGI. This CDR3 is 15 amino acids long. The CDR3 here is CASSYGDRGAQPQHF. In DNA, the CDR3 is TGTGCCAGCAGTTACGGGGACAGGGGAGCTCAGCCCCAGCATTTT.

The chain links TRBV29-1 to TRBJ2-1; possibly TRBD1 for D (5 bases). This CDR3 is 15 amino acids long. V lost 3 bases to trimming and J lost 2 bases, with 14 bases between them. Germline V gene lookup returns CDR1 SQVTM and CDR2 ANQGSEA. CDR3 bases: TGCAGCGTTGATCGGTTAGAGGACACCTACAATGAGCAGTTCTTC. Translation gives CSVDRLEDTYNEQFF.

The chain joins TRBV27 to TRBJ1-2, with D unresolved. Trimming stripped 4 bases from V and 8 bases from J, with 11 bases between. Germline V gene data show CDR1 as MNHEY and CDR2 as SMNVEV (reference sequence). This CDR3 is 12 amino acids long. The CDR3 is CASSSALSGYTF. Written as DNA, the CDR3 is TGTGCCAGCAGTTCAGCTTTGAGCGGCTACACCTTC.

This clonotype has a single count. The chain has TRBV6-1 and TRBJ2-3; unclear D gene. This CDR3 is 16 amino acids long. The V end was cut by 6 bases, the J end by 6 bases, with 22 bases between. Per germline, CDR1 MNHNS and CDR2 SASEGT. CDR3: CASSRRPSHRSDTQYF. The CDR3 region has the DNA TGTGCCAGCAGCCGACGACCTAGTCACCGCTCTGATACGCAGTATTTT.

This clonotype was picked up many times. The chain combines TRBV20-1 with TRBJ2-1; D remains unclear. The CDR3 is 13 residues long. Per germline, CDR1 DFQATT and CDR2 SNEGSKA (reference sequence). V was pared by 6 bases and J by 12 bases, with 21 bases between. The CDR3 sequence: CSAQATSGFGQFF. CDR3 DNA: TGCAGTGCCCAGGCAACCTCTGGGTTCGGGCAGTTCTTC.

This clonotype was picked up a small number of times. The CDR3 DNA is TGCGCCAGCAGCTTGTTAACGGCTTCTGGGGCCAACGTCCTGACTTTC. Its protein product is CASSLLTASGANVLTF. The genes are TRBV5-1 and TRBJ2-6; D call uncertain. The V end was cut by 1 base, the J end by 1 base, with 9 bases between. In germline, CDR1 is SGHRS, CDR2 YFSETQ. This CDR3 contains 16 residues.

This clonotype was counted between two and nine times. The V gene is TRBV5-1, the J gene TRBJ2-5; the D is unclear. The germline V and J ends were trimmed by 4 bases and 5 bases, with 12 bases remaining between them. Germline values: CDR1 SGHRS, CDR2 YFSETQ. The length of the CDR3 is 13 residues. The CDR3 here is CASSSNKGETQYF. The DNA for the CDR3 is TGCGCCAGCAGCAGTAACAAAGGGGAGACCCAGTACTTC.

V usage is TRBV20-1 and J usage is TRBJ2-5; 9 nucleotides align to TRBD2. This CDR3 is built from 17 residues. Germline loops: CDR1 DFQATT, CDR2 SNEGSKA (reference sequence). J gave up 2 bases and V 6 bases, and 16 bases lay outside the gene matches. The CDR3 protein is CSAQTLSGLAAQETQYF. As DNA, the CDR3 is TGCAGTGCCCAAACACTCTCGGGACTAGCCGCTCAAGAGACCCAGTACTTC.

As for this clonotype: A read error may explain this, as a much larger clone is one base away. CDR3 bases: TGTGCCAGCAGACCCGACACAGATACGCAGTATTTT. It translates to CASRPDTDTQYF. This chain joins TRBV12-3 or TRBV12-4 and TRBJ2-3, with D unresolved. The V end lost 6 bases, the J end lost 2 bases, and 6 bases lay between the germline ends. The CDR3 sequence is 12 residues long.

In this sample, this clonotype turned up a few times. This chain uses TRBV18 with TRBJ2-6, with no clear D. This CDR3 comprises 16 residues. The V end lost 4 bases, the J end lost 0 bases, and 10 bases lay between the germline ends. The germline V gene has CDR1 KGHSH and CDR2 LQKENI. For the CDR3, the DNA is TGTGCCAGCTCACGGAGCCTGAGCTCTGGGGCCAACGTCCTGACTTTC. Its protein product is CASSRSLSSGANVLTF. Full variable domain (rest looked up from reference TRBV18 and TRBJ2-6): NAGVMQNPRHLVRRRGQEARLRCSPMKGHSHVYWYRQLPEEGLKFMVYLQKENIIDESGMPKERFSAEFPKEGPSILRIQQVVRGDSAAYFCASSRSLSSGANVLTFGAGSRLTVL.

The CDR3 is CSAKVLQGANTEAFF. The CDR3 bases are TGCAGTGCTAAAGTTCTCCAGGGGGCGAACACTGAAGCTTTCTTT. The chain recombines TRBV20-1 with TRBJ1-1; 8 bases are a match to TRBD1. This CDR3 comprises 15 residues. The V gene end was trimmed by 4 bases and the J gene end by 1 base; junction bases not matched to a gene: 8. Germline CDR1 and CDR2: DFQATT and SNEGSKA (reference sequence).